The T cell receptor beta chain described here comes from a study of blood T cell repertoires in COVID-19. This clone was detected only once. Measured with immunoSEQ multiplex PCR; TCRdb has only the in-frame clones, and not every one. The table includes a few hundred thousand clones, over 65% detected once. The germline CDR1 and CDR2 sequences are MNHEY and SMNVEV (reference sequence). The CDR3 is 17 amino acids. V lost 5 bases, J lost 3 bases, and 10 bases stayed unmatched. Participants came from roughly 24 US areas, aged roughly 18 to 90 years. The sequencing sample was made of PBMCs or T cells enriched from blood (not recorded which). The sequence was obtained from a woman aged 55-75 years who had recovered from COVID-19. V gene TRBV27 combines with J gene TRBJ2-3, with 11 bases identical to TRBD2. CDR3 nucleotide sequence: TGTGCCAGCAGTCGGAGTAGCGGGGGGGCTCTGACAGATACGCAGTATTTT. This sequence encodes CASSRSSGGALTDTQYF.